The 24 T cell receptor beta chains below all came from one sample that was sequenced in a study of T cell responses to AZD1222 COVID-19 vaccine. The table came from immunoSEQ multiplex PCR; TCRdb's copy has only in-frame clones and leaves some out. The data hold some 160,000 clones, with around 90% observed a single time. Sequenced material: peripheral blood, taken on day 0 of AZD1222 vaccination. All receptors come from an adult in good health.

The chain has TRBV5-1 and TRBJ2-2; the D is unclear. The CDR3 is made up of 13 amino acids. Germline lookup yields CDR1 SGHRS and CDR2 YFSETQ. The V end was cut by 4 bases, the J end by 5 bases, with 9 bases between. In nucleotides, the CDR3 is TGCGCCAGCAGCACCGGAAGGACCGGGGAGCTGTTTTTT. Protein: CASSTGRTGELFF. The complete variable domain, with remaining parts taken from reference TRBV5-1 and TRBJ2-2, reads KAGVTQTPRYLIKTRGQQVTLSCSPISGHRSVSWYQQTPGQGLQFLFEYFSETQRNKGNFPGRFSGRQFSNSRSEMNVSTLELGDSALYLCASSTGRTGELFFGEGSRLTVL.

The chain uses TRBV6-5 and TRBJ1-2, with D possibly TRBD1 on 6 matching bases. Trimming cost V 4 bases and J 6 bases, with 15 bases left between them. CDR3 length: 14 amino acids. Germline CDR1 MNHEY, CDR2 SVGAGI. In DNA form, the CDR3 reads TGTGCCAGCAGTTCCACGTGGGGGGCGGATGGCTACACCTTC. It translates to CASSSTWGADGYTF.

The chain is built from TRBV5-1 and TRBJ2-3; 8 nucleotides match TRBD2. Trimming removed 0 bases from V and 7 bases from J; junction bases left unmatched: 13. The CDR3 extends over 17 amino acids. Germline V gene data show CDR1 as SGHRS and CDR2 as YFSETQ. CDR3 coding DNA: TGCGCCAGCAGCTTGGGGTCGGGGGGGCGCGGTGCGAATACGCAGTATTTT. Translated: CASSLGSGGRGANTQYF. The whole variable domain, filled in from reference TRBV5-1 and TRBJ2-3, reads KAGVTQTPRYLIKTRGQQVTLSCSPISGHRSVSWYQQTPGQGLQFLFEYFSETQRNKGNFPGRFSGRQFSNSRSEMNVSTLELGDSALYLCASSLGSGGRGANTQYFGPGTRLTVL.

The chain is built from TRBV6-5 and TRBJ1-5; no clear D. Trimming took off 7 bases at V and 7 bases at J, with 14 bases between the two ends. CDR3 length equals 13 residues. Germline V gene data show CDR1 as MNHEY and CDR2 as SVGAGI. As DNA, the CDR3 is TGTGCCAGCACTACAACAATGGGACAGCCCCAGCATTTT. Encoded protein: CASTTTMGQPQHF.

The rearrangement joins TRBV5-5 to TRBJ1-4; D ambiguous. The ends were cut back, 4 bases at V and 0 bases at J, with 7 bases in the middle. In germline, CDR1 is SGHKS, CDR2 YYEKEE (reference sequence). The CDR3 runs to 14 residues. CDR3 loop: CASSRTSTNEKLFF. The CDR3 bases are TGTGCCAGCAGCCGGACCTCAACTAATGAAAAACTGTTTTTT. The variable domain in full, completed from reference TRBV5-5 and TRBJ1-4, reads DAGVTQSPTHLIKTRGQQVTLRCSPISGHKSVSWYQQVLGQGPQFIFQYYEKEERGRGNFPDRFSARQFPNYSSELNVNALLLGDSALYLCASSRTSTNEKLFFGSGTQLSVL.

The rearrangement uses TRBV7-3 and TRBJ2-1, with 14 nucleotides matching TRBD2. The CDR3 has 16 residues. V gave up 9 bases and J gave up 5 bases; unmatched junction bases: 9. Per germline, CDR1 SGHTA and CDR2 FQGTGA. The CDR3 DNA reads as TGTGCCAGTGGCAGGCAGGGACTAGCGGGGGACAATGAGCAGTTCTTC. As protein: CASGRQGLAGDNEQFF. Full variable domain (outside the CDR3, taken from reference TRBV7-3 and TRBJ2-1): GAGVSQTPSNKVTEKGKYVELRCDPISGHTALYWYRQSLGQGPEFLIYFQGTGAADDSGLPNDRFFAVRPEGSVSTLKIQRTERGDSAVYLCASGRQGLAGDNEQFFGPGTRLTVL.

The V call is TRBV14, the J call TRBJ2-5; 8 nucleotides line up with TRBD1. Losses at the gene ends were 4 bases for V and 7 bases for J; bases not matched to a gene: 14. CDR1 is SGHDN, CDR2 FVKESK, per germline. The CDR3 is 16 amino acids. This CDR3 reads CASSLYTGGSTGTQYF. CDR3 in DNA: TGTGCCAGCAGCCTTTATACAGGGGGGTCTACGGGGACCCAGTACTTC.

In DNA, the CDR3 is TGTGCCAGCAGTTACTCGCCGACGGGGGTTCAAGAGACCCAGTACTTC. Protein product: CASSYSPTGVQETQYF. The chain couples TRBV6-5 to TRBJ2-5, with D possibly being TRBD2 (6 bases). Germline lookup yields CDR1 MNHEY and CDR2 SVGAGI. The CDR3 runs 16 residues. V was cut by 0 bases and J by 2 bases, with 13 bases left in between.

This clone was counted a single time. The V call is TRBV6-2 or TRBV6-3, the J call TRBJ2-7; 13 positions match TRBD2. CDR3 length: 17 amino acids. Trimming removed 5 bases from V and 7 bases from J; junction bases left unmatched: 14. The germline V gene has CDR1 MNHEY and CDR2 SVGEGT. CDR3 amino acids: CASSRRTSGGAPMEQYF. CDR3 in DNA: TGTGCCAGCAGTAGGAGGACTAGCGGGGGAGCACCGATGGAGCAGTACTTC.

This chain joins TRBV25-1 and TRBJ2-3; no clear D. This CDR3 has 15 residues. Trimming removed 4 bases at V and 0 bases at J, with 11 bases between. Germline values: CDR1 MGHDK, CDR2 SYGVNS. CDR3 bases: TGTGCCAGCAGTGGCCCAACACTGAGCACAGATACGCAGTATTTT. This encodes CASSGPTLSTDTQYF.

The chain uses TRBV30 and TRBJ2-7; the match to TRBD2 covers 8 bases. V was pared by 1 base and J by 5 bases, with 13 bases of the junction left unmatched. The CDR3 extends over 16 amino acids. The germline gives CDR1 GTSNPN, CDR2 SVGIG (reference sequence). CDR3: CAWSGGGGLARNEQYF. The CDR3 DNA reads as TGTGCCTGGAGTGGGGGGGGTGGACTAGCAAGGAACGAGCAGTACTTC.

This chain joins TRBV4-1 and TRBJ2-1; 8 bases line up with TRBD2. Germline loops: CDR1 MGHRA, CDR2 YSYEKL. Unmatched junction bases numbered 7, after V lost 0 bases and J lost 6 bases. The CDR3 has 16 residues. CDR3 coding DNA: TGCGCCAGCAGCCAAGATAAAAGCCTAGCGGGCAATGAGCAGTTCTTC. It translates to CASSQDKSLAGNEQFF.

CDR3 in DNA: TGTGCCAGCAGTGACGGTTACTCTGGAAACACCATATATTTT. Translation gives CASSDGYSGNTIYF. The rearrangement joins TRBV2 to TRBJ1-3; D ambiguous. The CDR3 is made up of 14 amino acids. Trimming pared 3 bases from V and 0 bases from J, leaving 6 bases between. Germline CDR1 reads SNHLY; CDR2 reads FYNNEI.

This chain joins TRBV7-9 and TRBJ2-1; maybe TRBD2 (6 bases). V was trimmed by 4 bases and J by 7 bases, leaving 20 bases between them. Germline V gives CDR1 SEHNR, CDR2 FQNEAQ (reference sequence). CDR3 length: 16 amino acids. The CDR3 protein is CASSSPGLSPPNEQFF. The CDR3 DNA follows: TGTGCCAGCAGCTCGCCGGGACTGTCGCCTCCTAATGAGCAGTTCTTC.

The chain links TRBV2 to TRBJ2-7, with 7 positions matching TRBD2. Trimming cost V 8 bases and J 0 bases; bases outside gene matches: 7. The germline CDR1 and CDR2 sequences are SNHLY and FYNNEI. The CDR3 is 14 amino acids. CDR3 region: CASRGGGSSYEQYF. The CDR3 coding sequence is TGTGCCAGCCGCGGGGGAGGGTCCTCCTACGAGCAGTACTTC. The variable domain in full, with the rest retrieved from reference TRBV2 and TRBJ2-7, is EPEVTQTPSHQVTQMGQEVILRCVPISNHLYFYWYRQILGQKVEFLVSFYNNEISEKSEIFDDQFSVERPDGSNFTLKIRSTKLEDSAMYFCASRGGGSSYEQYFGPGTRLTVT.

The chain recombines TRBV11-2 with TRBJ2-1, with D uncertain. CDR1 is SGHAT and CDR2 is FQNNGV in the germline V gene. This CDR3 comprises 12 residues. The V and J ends lost 0 bases and 16 bases respectively, with 13 bases between them. The CDR3 is CASSLDRRYFFF. CDR3 sequence (DNA): TGTGCCAGCAGCTTAGATCGAAGATATTTTTTCTTC.

This clone has only a few counts. The chain links TRBV27 to TRBJ2-7, with D uncertain. The CDR3 runs to 14 residues. The ends were cut back, 5 bases at V and 4 bases at J, with 15 bases in the middle. Germline CDR1 reads MNHEY; CDR2 reads SMNVEV (reference sequence). The CDR3: CASSPSFRMYEQYF. The CDR3 DNA follows: TGTGCCAGCAGTCCGTCGTTCCGTATGTACGAGCAGTACTTC.

As for this clone: A junction boundary mismatches the germline segment, possibly from a read error. This sequence joins TRBV7-9 and TRBJ1-1; D may be TRBD1 (6 bases). The CDR3 covers 15 residues. Per the germline V gene, CDR1 is SEHNR and CDR2 is FQNEAQ (reference sequence). CDR3 protein: CASSVALQGWTEAFF. The CDR3, as DNA: TGTGCCAGCAGCGTAGCTTTACAGGGCTGGACTGAAGCTTTCTTT.

The chain employs TRBV6-5 and TRBJ1-1; a weak D match, TRBD1 (6 bases). This CDR3 has 12 residues. Trimming took off 2 bases at V and 7 bases at J, with 8 bases between the two ends. Germline V gene lookup returns CDR1 MNHEY and CDR2 SVGAGI. CDR3 region: CASSYTGIEAFF. DNA for the CDR3: TGTGCCAGCAGTTACACAGGGATTGAAGCTTTCTTT.

The chain couples TRBV20-1 to TRBJ2-5, with D perhaps matching TRBD1 (5 bases). V gave up 3 bases and J gave up 5 bases, with 16 bases separating them. CDR3 length equals 14 residues. Germline CDR1 DFQATT, CDR2 SNEGSKA (reference sequence). The CDR3 DNA reads as TGCAGTGCTAGTGGTGGGGCTGGTATGGAGACCCAGTACTTC. Encoded protein: CSASGGAGMETQYF.

The chain recombines TRBV29-1 with TRBJ2-7, with D possibly being TRBD1 (7 bases). V was trimmed by 4 bases and J by 2 bases, leaving 12 bases between them. Germline assignment: CDR1 SQVTM and CDR2 ANQGSEA. This CDR3 has 13 residues. CDR3: CSVGQGGPYEQYF. DNA for the CDR3: TGCAGCGTTGGACAGGGAGGCCCCTACGAGCAGTACTTC.

The chain joins TRBV27 to TRBJ1-2; a possible D gene is TRBD1 (6 bases). Trimming stripped 3 bases from V and 6 bases from J, with 11 bases between. This CDR3 has 13 residues. Germline loops: CDR1 MNHEY, CDR2 SMNVEV (reference sequence). This CDR3 reads CASSLRGGHGYTF. The CDR3 DNA is TGTGCCAGCAGTTTGAGGGGGGGTCATGGCTACACCTTC.

The table lists this clone with a count of one. The chain links TRBV11-2 to TRBJ2-5; 9 bases match TRBD2. This CDR3 contains 15 residues. V gave up 3 bases and J gave up 5 bases; unmatched junction bases: 7. The V gene's germline CDR1 is SGHAT and CDR2 FQNNGV. CDR3 in DNA: TGTGCCAGCAGCTTGTTGGCGGGGGGGCGTGAGACCCAGTACTTC. Protein: CASSLLAGGRETQYF.

The table lists this clone with a count of one. The V and J genes are TRBV2 and TRBJ2-3; no firm D call. Germline V gene data show CDR1 as SNHLY and CDR2 as FYNNEI. Trimming left V 5 bases short and J 3 bases short, with 9 bases between. This CDR3 has 13 residues. CDR3 nucleotides: TGTGCCAGCAGTCCCGAGGTTACAGATACGCAGTATTTT. This gives the protein CASSPEVTDTQYF.